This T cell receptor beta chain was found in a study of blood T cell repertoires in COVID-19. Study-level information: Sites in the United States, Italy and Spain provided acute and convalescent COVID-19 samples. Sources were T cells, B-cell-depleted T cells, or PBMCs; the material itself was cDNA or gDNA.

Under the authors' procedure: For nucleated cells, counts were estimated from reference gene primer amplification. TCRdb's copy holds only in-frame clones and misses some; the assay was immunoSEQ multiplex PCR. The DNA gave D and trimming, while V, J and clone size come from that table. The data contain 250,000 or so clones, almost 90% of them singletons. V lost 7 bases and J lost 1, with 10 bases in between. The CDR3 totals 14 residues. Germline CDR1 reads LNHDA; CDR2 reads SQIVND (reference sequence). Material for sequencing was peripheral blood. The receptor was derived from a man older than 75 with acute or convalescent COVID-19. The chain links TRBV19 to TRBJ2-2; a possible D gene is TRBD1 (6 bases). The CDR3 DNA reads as TGTGCCAGTACCGGGACAATGAACACCGGGGAGCTGTTTTTT. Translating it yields CASTGTMNTGELFF.